A single sample is the source of the 29 T cell receptor beta chains below, sequenced in a study of OX40 agonist ivuxolimab in advanced cancers. Produced via immunoSEQ multiplex PCR; TCRdb's table is partial and in-frame only. The sample shows tens of thousands of clones, 85% to 95% of them seen only once. This specimen consisted of CD4+ or CD8+ T cells sorted from blood, obtained in a trial of the OX40 agonist ivuxolimab. Every receptor here comes from an adult with an advanced solid tumor such as melanoma, head and neck, liver or kidney cancer.

The chain employs TRBV5-1 and TRBJ1-3; D gene uncertain. V lost 4 bases and J lost 2, with 13 bases in between. The CDR3 runs to 15 residues. Germline V CDR1 and CDR2: SGHRS, YFSETQ. The DNA of the CDR3 is TGCGCCAGCAGCAGTGGACGGAATACTGGAAACACCATATATTTT. This codes for CASSSGRNTGNTIYF. Full variable domain (missing parts from reference TRBV5-1 and TRBJ1-3): KAGVTQTPRYLIKTRGQQVTLSCSPISGHRSVSWYQQTPGQGLQFLFEYFSETQRNKGNFPGRFSGRQFSNSRSEMNVSTLELGDSALYLCASSSGRNTGNTIYFGEGSWLTVV.

This clone is a singleton in its sample. The chain is built from TRBV4-1 and TRBJ1-2, with D hard to call. Germline CDR1 MGHRA, CDR2 YSYEKL. Trimming left V 6 bases short and J 4 bases short, with 18 bases between. The CDR3 is 15 residues long. The CDR3 DNA sequence: TGCGCCAGCAGGGGAGGGATTACTAGCCTCTATGGCTACACCTTC. Encoded protein: CASRGGITSLYGYTF.

The chain recombines TRBV19 with TRBJ2-7; D is perhaps TRBD1 (5 bases). From germline, CDR1 is LNHDA and CDR2 SQIVND (reference sequence). The germline V and J ends were trimmed by 1 base and 2 bases, with 9 bases remaining between them. This CDR3 contains 14 residues. In nucleotides, the CDR3 is TGTGCCAGTAGTATAGGGGGCAGTACCTACGAGCAGTACTTC. This sequence encodes CASSIGGSTYEQYF. Together with reference TRBV19 and TRBJ2-7, the CDR3 gives the full variable domain: DGGITQSPKYLFRKEGQNVTLSCEQNLNHDAMYWYRQDPGQGLRLIYYSQIVNDFQKGDIAEGYSVSREKKESFPLTVTSAQKNPTAFYLCASSIGGSTYEQYFGPGTRLTVT.

The chain uses TRBV10-3 and TRBJ2-7; D remains ambiguous. The CDR3 has 15 amino acids. Trimming left V 0 bases short and J 2 bases short, with 11 bases between. Germline loops: CDR1 ENHRY, CDR2 SYGVKD. The CDR3, as DNA: TGTGCCATCAGTGAGTCGTCCGGGCTAACCTACGAGCAGTACTTC. It codes for CAISESSGLTYEQYF.

The chain joins TRBV9 to TRBJ1-2; TRBD1 matches at 7 bases. CDR1 is SGDLS and CDR2 is YYNGEE in the germline V gene. The ends lost 3 bases at V and 5 bases at J; junction bases unmatched: 16. CDR3 length: 17 amino acids. The CDR3 reads CASSGVGLREGAYGYTF. CDR3 coding DNA: TGTGCCAGCAGCGGCGTGGGCCTCCGGGAGGGGGCATATGGCTACACCTTC. Filled out from reference TRBV9 and TRBJ1-2, the complete variable domain reads DSGVTQTPKHLITATGQRVTLRCSPRSGDLSVYWYQQSLDQGLQFLIQYYNGEERAKGNILERFSAQQFPDLHSELNLSSLELGDSALYFCASSGVGLREGAYGYTFGSGTRLTVV.

The chain carries TRBV7-9 and TRBJ1-2; TRBD1 might be the D (5 bases). V shed 1 base and J shed 7 bases, with 10 bases lying between them. Germline loops: CDR1 SEHNR, CDR2 FQNEAQ (reference sequence). The CDR3 is 13 amino acids. The CDR3 loop is CASSLGRGVGYTF. CDR3 in DNA: TGTGCCAGCAGCTTAGGCCGGGGCGTTGGCTACACCTTC.

The chain couples TRBV5-1 to TRBJ1-2; weak D call: TRBD1 (6 bases). CDR3 length: 16 amino acids. The germline V gene has CDR1 SGHRS and CDR2 YFSETQ. V lost 4 bases and J 3 bases, leaving 19 bases between the germline ends. The CDR3 nucleotides are TGCGCCAGCAGCCGAGTTACAGGGAATCGGTACTATGGCTACACCTTC. As protein: CASSRVTGNRYYGYTF.

This chain joins TRBV5-6 and TRBJ1-3, with TRBD1 matching over 8 bases. The germline V gene encodes CDR1 SGHDT and CDR2 YYEEEE. This CDR3 comprises 15 residues. Germline trimming cut 3 bases from V and 8 bases from J; bases unmatched to any gene: 10. The CDR3 coding sequence is TGTGCCAGCAGCTGGGAACGGACAGGGAGGCACACCATATATTTT. It encodes CASSWERTGRHTIYF.

This clone appeared a single time. As DNA, the CDR3 is TGTGCCACCGGGACGGGTAACACTGAAGCTTTCTTT. Protein product: CATGTGNTEAFF. This rearrangement joins TRBV19 to TRBJ1-1; D possibly corresponds to TRBD1 (5 bases). The CDR3 runs 12 residues. V was cut by 10 bases and J by 2 bases, with 11 bases left in between. Germline V gene lookup returns CDR1 LNHDA and CDR2 SQIVND (reference sequence).

The CDR3 reads CASSVEGSRGELFF. CDR3 coding DNA: TGTGCCAGCAGCGTAGAGGGGAGCCGCGGGGAGCTGTTTTTT. The rearrangement uses TRBV9 and TRBJ2-2; D possibly matches TRBD1 or TRBD2 (5 bases each). This CDR3 is 14 amino acids long. V dropped 0 bases and J dropped 7 bases, with 10 bases sitting between them. From germline, CDR1 is SGDLS and CDR2 YYNGEE.

The V and J genes are TRBV9 and TRBJ2-5, with 7 bases aligning to TRBD2. In germline, CDR1 is SGDLS, CDR2 YYNGEE. V trimming: 2 bases; J trimming: 2 bases; junction bases outside the gene matches: 6. The CDR3 runs 15 residues. CDR3: CASSVPERGQETQYF. The CDR3 bases are TGTGCCAGCAGCGTCCCCGAGCGGGGACAAGAGACCCAGTACTTC.

This chain links TRBV21-1 with TRBJ1-2; TRBD1, as called in the table, went unchecked against the DNA. TRBV21-1 is designated a pseudogene. The CDR3 loop spans 15 amino acids. This CDR3 is CASSSRDRGDYGYTF. CDR3 DNA sequence: TGTGCCAGCAGCAGCCGGGACAGGGGGGACTATGGCTACACCTTC.

The chain couples TRBV19 to TRBJ2-5, with 7 bases fitting TRBD2. V trimming: 3 bases; J trimming: 5 bases; junction bases outside the gene matches: 9. Germline V CDR1 and CDR2: LNHDA, SQIVND (reference sequence). The CDR3 extends over 15 amino acids. The CDR3 loop reads CASSMDLAVTETQYF. The CDR3 coding sequence is TGTGCCAGTAGTATGGATCTAGCGGTGACGGAGACCCAGTACTTC.

The J gene is TRBJ1-2, the V gene TRBV25-1, with D tentatively TRBD1 (6 bases). CDR3 length: 15 residues. Looked up from germline, CDR1 is MGHDK and CDR2 is SYGVNS. V lost 6 bases, J lost 1 base, and 15 bases lay in between. The CDR3 region is CASRSTPDSNYGYTF. CDR3 bases: TGTGCCAGCAGATCTACTCCGGACAGTAACTATGGCTACACCTTC.

The chain employs TRBV5-1 and TRBJ1-2; D possibly corresponds to TRBD1 (5 bases). The CDR3 loop spans 14 amino acids. The germline V gene has CDR1 SGHRS and CDR2 YFSETQ. With 2 bases removed from V and 3 bases from J, the gap between germline ends came to 11 bases. The CDR3 loop is CASSFGQGDYGYTF. The CDR3, as DNA: TGCGCCAGCAGCTTCGGGCAGGGAGACTATGGCTACACCTTC.

The chain carries TRBV10-3 and TRBJ1-2; D possibly corresponds to TRBD1 (5 bases). Germline V lookup: CDR1 ENHRY, CDR2 SYGVKD. The CDR3 length is 13 residues. V was clipped by 3 bases and J by 3 bases, with 8 bases between them. CDR3 in amino acids: CAISDREDYGYTF. CDR3 sequence (DNA): TGTGCCATCAGTGACAGGGAAGACTATGGCTACACCTTC.

The rearrangement links TRBV4-1 to TRBJ2-1; 7 bases fit TRBD1. CDR1 is MGHRA and CDR2 is YSYEKL in the germline V gene. Unmatched junction bases numbered 10, after V lost 4 bases and J lost 4 bases. The CDR3 totals 16 residues. Written as DNA, the CDR3 is TGCGCCAGCAGCCCGTCCAGGGACAGCTCTTACAATGAGCAGTTCTTC. The encoded protein is CASSPSRDSSYNEQFF.

V is TRBV27 and J is TRBJ1-5; D gene unclear. CDR1 is MNHEY, CDR2 SMNVEV, per germline (reference sequence). Between the trimmed V and J ends, which lost 2 bases and 1 base, there was a span of 6 bases. The CDR3 has 14 residues. For the CDR3, the DNA is TGTGCCAGCAGTTTAGGTGGCAGCAATCAGCCCCAGCATTTT. Its protein is CASSLGGSNQPQHF.

The J gene is TRBJ2-7, the V gene TRBV28; D perhaps matches TRBD1 (9 bases). The CDR3 covers 14 residues. Per germline, CDR1 MDHEN and CDR2 SYDVKM. The V gene lost 7 bases and the J gene lost 4 bases, with 17 bases spanning the gap. CDR3 sequence: CASISGTGPYEQYF. The CDR3 DNA is TGTGCCAGCATTAGCGGGACAGGGCCTTACGAGCAGTACTTC.

V usage is TRBV11-3 and J usage is TRBJ2-7; perhaps D is TRBD1 or TRBD2 (5 bases each). The CDR3 length is 13 residues. V dropped 1 base and J dropped 2 bases, with 6 bases sitting between them. The germline V gene has CDR1 SGHNT and CDR2 YENEEA. The CDR3, as DNA: TGTGCCAGCAGCTTAGCGGGACCCTACGAGCAGTACTTC. This sequence encodes CASSLAGPYEQYF. Filled out from reference TRBV11-3 and TRBJ2-7, the complete variable domain reads EAGVVQSPRYKIIEKKQPVAFWCNPISGHNTLYWYLQNLGQGPELLIRYENEEAVDDSQLPKDRFSAERLKGVDSTLKIQPAELGDSAVYLCASSLAGPYEQYFGPGTRLTVT.

The chain carries TRBV6-5 and TRBJ2-3, with D possibly TRBD2 on 6 matching bases. V gave up 6 bases and J gave up 10 bases, with 14 bases separating them. This CDR3 has 12 amino acids. CDR1 and CDR2 (germline): MNHEY, SVGAGI. DNA for the CDR3: TGTGCCAGCAGCACGGGAGCAACTGCGCAGTATTTT. Translating it yields CASSTGATAQYF.

The chain is built from TRBV6-5 and TRBJ2-1; TRBD2 aligns across 10 bases. The germline gives CDR1 MNHEY, CDR2 SVGAGI. The V gene end was trimmed by 5 bases and the J gene end by 7 bases; junction bases not matched to a gene: 8. The CDR3 is 15 residues long. The chain's CDR3 is CASSQREGRINEQFF. DNA of the CDR3: TGTGCCAGCAGTCAGCGGGAGGGCCGAATAAATGAGCAGTTCTTC.

This rearrangement joins TRBV5-1 to TRBJ2-5; 10 nucleotides line up with TRBD1. The DNA end favors TRBJ2-7, so the J call may be wrong. Germline V lookup: CDR1 SGHRS, CDR2 YFSETQ. The CDR3 sequence is 15 residues long. Written as DNA, the CDR3 is TGCGCCAGCAGCTTGGTGGGACAGGGGACCTACGAGCAGTACTTC. This codes for CASSLVGQGTYEQYF.

V usage is TRBV6-6 and J usage is TRBJ2-7; tentatively, D is TRBD2 (5 bases). Germline CDR1 is MNHNY and CDR2 is SVGAGI (reference sequence). CDR3 length: 11 amino acids. V shed 6 bases and J shed 5 bases, with 8 bases lying between them. Here the CDR3 reads CASSPGNEQYF. Written as DNA, the CDR3 is TGTGCCAGCAGCCCCGGGAACGAGCAGTACTTC.

CDR3 coding DNA: TGTGCCAGCAGCCCAAACAGGGGAAGGACTGAAGCTTTCTTT. Translation: CASSPNRGRTEAFF. This chain uses TRBV7-8 with TRBJ1-1, with 7 bases matching TRBD1. Germline V gives CDR1 SGHVS, CDR2 FQNEAQ. J lost 5 bases, V lost 5 bases, and 8 bases had no gene match. The CDR3 loop spans 14 amino acids.

V gene TRBV5-4 combines with J gene TRBJ2-5; possible D gene TRBD1, 6 bases. V was cut by 3 bases and J by 2 bases, with 8 bases left in between. In germline, CDR1 is SGHNT, CDR2 YYREEE (reference sequence). The CDR3 is made up of 13 amino acids. CDR3 residues: CASSSTGQETQYF. In DNA form, the CDR3 reads TGTGCCAGCAGCTCAACAGGGCAAGAGACCCAGTACTTC.

V gene TRBV27 combines with J gene TRBJ2-1, with a tentative D call TRBD1 (6 bases). This CDR3 is 17 amino acids long. V was clipped by 5 bases and J by 0 bases, with 17 bases between them. CDR1 is MNHEY, CDR2 SMNVEV, per germline (reference sequence). The CDR3 DNA is TGTGCCAGCAGTCCAAACTACAGGGCGAGCTCCTACAATGAGCAGTTCTTC. Translating gives CASSPNYRASSYNEQFF.

The gene calls are TRBV6-5 and TRBJ2-1; 8 bases match TRBD2. V shed 5 bases, J shed 9 bases, and the junction held 12 bases outside the gene matches. CDR1 and CDR2 (germline): MNHEY, SVGAGI. This CDR3 region has 15 residues. The CDR3 spells CASSPLAEPSGEQFF. The DNA for the CDR3 is TGTGCCAGCAGTCCACTAGCGGAACCTTCTGGTGAGCAGTTCTTC.

V is TRBV27 and J is TRBJ1-1; D gene unclear. V was pared by 3 bases and J by 1 base, with 9 bases between. CDR3 size: 14 residues. Germline V CDR1 and CDR2: MNHEY, SMNVEV (reference sequence). The CDR3 loop is CASSFDTSNTEAFF. The CDR3 DNA is TGTGCCAGCAGTTTCGACACCTCGAACACTGAAGCTTTCTTT.